Given below is one T cell receptor (beta chain) in context. This entry belongs to a study of CD8 T cells in Susac syndrome. Germline V gene lookup returns CDR1 SNHLY and CDR2 FYNNEI. CDR3 length: 15 residues. V gave up 4 bases and J gave up 4 bases; unmatched junction bases: 8. Reverse transcription of roughly 0.5 to 1 ug RNA was performed with random hexamers. MiXCR, run by TCRdb on the immunoSEQ multiplex PCR reads, gives a single entry per CDR3 protein. This sample has approximately 220,000 distinct CDR3 sequences, with roughly 94% found just once. Sequenced: CD4+ T cells from PBMCs. The chain is built from TRBV2 and TRBJ2-3; TRBD2 matches at 7 bases. The TCR comes from a human donor with multiple sclerosis. CDR3: CASSGSGPAADTQYF. In DNA, the CDR3 is TGTGCCAGCAGTGGTAGCGGGCCCGCTGCAGATACGCAGTATTTT.